Shown below are 24 T cell receptor beta chains from a single sample sequenced in a study of blood T cell repertoires in COVID-19. Libraries were prepared by immunoSEQ multiplex PCR; TCRdb keeps only in-frame clonotypes and omits some of them. The sample holds under 250,000 clones, around 86% seen once. The sample consisted of peripheral blood. The receptors stem from a man over 45 with COVID-19, enrolled during active disease.

The chain has TRBV9 and TRBJ2-2; 14 nucleotides agree with TRBD2. The ends lost 4 bases at V and 7 bases at J; junction bases unmatched: 6. Germline V gives CDR1 SGDLS, CDR2 YYNGEE. This CDR3 is built from 16 residues. The CDR3: CASSKGLAGVVGELFF. The CDR3 DNA is TGTGCCAGCAGCAAGGGACTAGCGGGAGTGGTCGGGGAGCTGTTTTTT.

The genes are TRBV7-3 and TRBJ2-1; TRBD2 is a possible D gene (5 bases). The germline CDR1 and CDR2 sequences are SGHTA and FQGTGA. Trimming took off 5 bases at V and 2 bases at J, with 16 bases between the two ends. The CDR3 contains 16 residues. CDR3 sequence (DNA): TGTGCCAGCAGCCCCAATTTCGCGGGCCCCTACAATGAGCAGTTCTTC. Residues: CASSPNFAGPYNEQFF.

This rearrangement joins TRBV21-1 to TRBJ2-7; the DNA was not used to check the table's D call, TRBD2. TRBV21-1 is shown as a pseudogene. The CDR3 extends over 15 amino acids. The CDR3 region has the DNA TGTGCCAGCAGCAGAGACTCGTGCCGGCAATACGAGCAGTACTTC. This encodes CASSRDSCRQYEQYF.

This chain joins TRBV2 and TRBJ1-4, with D possibly matching TRBD1 (6 bases). CDR3 length equals 14 residues. Germline V CDR1 and CDR2: SNHLY, FYNNEI. Trimming pared 4 bases from V and 2 bases from J, leaving 8 bases between. CDR3 nucleotides: TGTGCCAGCAGTGCACAGGGTACTAATGAAAAACTGTTTTTT. The encoded protein is CASSAQGTNEKLFF.

This chain joins TRBV24-1 and TRBJ2-2; D may be TRBD2 (5 bases). Trimming shortened V by 9 bases and J by 7 bases, and 8 bases separated the two germline ends. The CDR3 loop spans 11 amino acids. Germline V gives CDR1 KGHDR, CDR2 SFDVKD. In nucleotides, the CDR3 is TGTGCCACCGAGGGCGGCGGGGAGCTGTTTTTT. Translation: CATEGGGELFF.

The J gene is TRBJ1-2, the V gene TRBV6-5; TRBD1 matches 8 bases. V lost 0 bases, J lost 3 bases, and 3 bases stayed unmatched. Germline loops: CDR1 MNHEY, CDR2 SVGAGI. The CDR3 length is 15 residues. CDR3 sequence reads: CASSYSPGQDYGYTF. The CDR3 DNA reads TGTGCCAGCAGTTACTCGCCGGGACAGGACTATGGCTACACCTTC.

The rearrangement links TRBV25-1 to TRBJ2-3; no reliable D call. V shed 0 bases and J shed 7 bases, with 5 bases lying between them. Germline V gene sequence: CDR1 MGHDK, CDR2 SYGVNS. The CDR3 has 12 residues. CDR3 nucleotide sequence: TGTGCCAGCAGTGAATATGAGAATACGCAGTATTTT. The encoded protein is CASSEYENTQYF.

The gene calls are TRBV19 and TRBJ1-5; D possibly corresponds to TRBD1 (6 bases). There are 13 residues in the CDR3. Germline CDR1 reads LNHDA; CDR2 reads SQIVND (reference sequence). Trimming removed 2 bases at V and 6 bases at J, with 8 bases between. DNA of the CDR3: TGTGCCAGTAGTATAACAGGGTTTCAGCCCCAGCATTTT. Residues: CASSITGFQPQHF.

V usage is TRBV19 and J usage is TRBJ2-7; TRBD1 agrees at 9 bases. The CDR3 has 13 amino acids. Trimming removed 6 bases from V and 4 bases from J; junction bases left unmatched: 4. In germline, CDR1 is LNHDA, CDR2 SQIVND (reference sequence). In DNA form, the CDR3 reads TGTGCCAGTAGGGGGACAGGGAGGTACGAGCAGTACTTC. It is translated as CASRGTGRYEQYF.

The V call is TRBV5-1, the J call TRBJ2-7, with 10 bases matching TRBD2. The ends lost 5 bases at V and 3 bases at J; junction bases unmatched: 8. There are 15 residues in the CDR3. Germline V CDR1 and CDR2: SGHRS, YFSETQ. This CDR3 is CASSSTGTSDYEQYF. CDR3 DNA: TGCGCCAGCAGTTCTACGGGGACTAGCGACTACGAGCAGTACTTC.

V is TRBV7-8 and J is TRBJ2-7; D ambiguous. Between the trimmed V and J ends, which lost 1 base and 3 bases, there was a span of 10 bases. The CDR3 runs to 14 residues. CDR1 and CDR2 from the germline V gene are SGHVS and FQNEAQ. CDR3 bases: TGTGCCAGCAGCTTAGGATTATTAGTCTACGAGCAGTACTTC. This translates into CASSLGLLVYEQYF. Using reference TRBV7-8 and TRBJ2-7 for the parts outside the CDR3, the full variable domain is GAGVSQSPRYKVAKRGQDVALRCDPISGHVSLFWYQQALGQGPEFLTYFQNEAQLDKSGLPSDRFFAERPEGSVSTLKIQRTQQEDSAVYLCASSLGLLVYEQYFGPGTRLTVT.

The chain combines TRBV6-5 with TRBJ2-3, with TRBD1 as a possible D gene (5 bases). The length of the CDR3 is 13 residues. Germline CDR1 reads MNHEY; CDR2 reads SVGAGI. V was clipped by 6 bases and J by 3 bases, with 10 bases between them. CDR3 loop: CASSRPGTDTQYF. CDR3 bases: TGTGCCAGCAGCCGACCAGGGACAGATACGCAGTATTTT.

This clone was recorded only once. The chain combines TRBV4-3 with TRBJ2-2; the D is unclear. Germline CDR1 LGHNA, CDR2 YSLEER. V was clipped by 0 bases and J by 5 bases, with 10 bases between them. This CDR3 is 15 amino acids long. CDR3 residues: CASSQDPLSTGELFF. The CDR3 DNA reads as TGCGCCAGCAGCCAAGATCCCTTGAGTACCGGGGAGCTGTTTTTT.

This chain joins TRBV29-1 and TRBJ2-7; maybe TRBD1 (5 bases). V was shortened by 5 bases and J by 1 base, with 21 bases between the two germline ends. CDR1 is SQVTM, CDR2 ANQGSEA, per germline. The CDR3 length is 16 residues. CDR3 in amino acids: CSVRQRHPGLSYEQYF. CDR3 DNA sequence: TGCAGCGTTCGACAGAGACACCCTGGATTATCCTACGAGCAGTACTTC.

CDR3 nucleotides: TGTGCCAGCAGACCGACAGAATATAGCAATCAGCCCCAGCATTTT. Protein: CASRPTEYSNQPQHF. V usage is TRBV6-5 and J usage is TRBJ1-5, with D perhaps matching TRBD1 (5 bases). The germline V and J ends were trimmed by 6 bases and 0 bases, with 12 bases remaining between them. The CDR3 spans 15 residues. Germline-derived CDR1 and CDR2 are MNHEY and SVGAGI.

This chain links TRBV7-5 with TRBJ1-2; TRBD1 is the table's D call, not checked against the DNA. TRBV7-5 is annotated as a pseudogene. CDR3 length equals 16 residues. CDR3 region: CVRSMPGAGVNYGYTF. The CDR3 DNA is TGTGTCAGAAGCATGCCTGGGGCAGGGGTTAACTATGGCTACACCTTC.

The chain recombines TRBV5-1 with TRBJ2-5, with TRBD1 matching 8 bases. The V gene end was trimmed by 1 base and the J gene end by 5 bases; junction bases not matched to a gene: 1. The CDR3 consists of 13 residues. CDR1 is SGHRS and CDR2 is YFSETQ in the germline V gene. In nucleotides, the CDR3 is TGCGCCAGCAGCTTGACAGGGGGGGAGACCCAGTACTTC. It encodes CASSLTGGETQYF. The full variable domain, with the rest looked up from reference TRBV5-1 and TRBJ2-5, is KAGVTQTPRYLIKTRGQQVTLSCSPISGHRSVSWYQQTPGQGLQFLFEYFSETQRNKGNFPGRFSGRQFSNSRSEMNVSTLELGDSALYLCASSLTGGETQYFGPGTRLLVL.

The rearrangement links TRBV7-3 to TRBJ1-2, with D unclear. The CDR3 sequence is 12 residues long. The ends were cut back, 8 bases at V and 8 bases at J, with 15 bases in the middle. CDR1 and CDR2 from the germline V gene are SGHTA and FQGTGA. Here the CDR3 DNA reads TGTGCCAGCGGTCACCGAAACATGGGCTACACCTTC. Protein: CASGHRNMGYTF. The full variable domain, in which reference TRBV7-3 and TRBJ1-2 provide the parts outside the CDR3, is GAGVSQTPSNKVTEKGKYVELRCDPISGHTALYWYRQSLGQGPEFLIYFQGTGAADDSGLPNDRFFAVRPEGSVSTLKIQRTERGDSAVYLCASGHRNMGYTFGSGTRLTVV.

As concerns this clone: In the same sample, other DNA sequences code for this CDR3. CDR3 coding DNA: TGTGCCAGCAGTCGGACAGGGGGTACTGAAGCTTTCTTT. This sequence encodes CASSRTGGTEAFF. The J gene is TRBJ1-1, the V gene TRBV6-5; 10 positions match TRBD1. CDR1 and CDR2 from the germline V gene are MNHEY and SVGAGI. This CDR3 contains 13 residues. Trimming cost V 5 bases and J 5 bases; bases outside gene matches: 2.

This chain connects TRBV18 to TRBJ2-5, with a tentative D call TRBD1 (6 bases). Looked up from germline, CDR1 is KGHSH and CDR2 is LQKENI. The length of the CDR3 is 14 residues. V lost 3 bases to trimming and J lost 5 bases, with 13 bases between them. This CDR3 reads CASSPSGAGETQYF. CDR3 bases: TGTGCCAGCTCACCGTCAGGGGCCGGGGAGACCCAGTACTTC. The full variable domain, completed using reference TRBV18 and TRBJ2-5, is NAGVMQNPRHLVRRRGQEARLRCSPMKGHSHVYWYRQLPEEGLKFMVYLQKENIIDESGMPKERFSAEFPKEGPSILRIQQVVRGDSAAYFCASSPSGAGETQYFGPGTRLLVL.

The rearrangement links TRBV12-3 or TRBV12-4 to TRBJ2-5; D call uncertain. The CDR3 loop spans 13 amino acids. Trimming cost V 3 bases and J 4 bases, with 9 bases left between them. The CDR3 sequence is CASSFVGAETQYF. The CDR3 DNA reads TGTGCCAGCAGTTTCGTAGGAGCAGAGACCCAGTACTTC.

The chain combines TRBV11-2 with TRBJ1-4; D not resolved. Germline CDR1 SGHAT, CDR2 FQNNGV. V dropped 4 bases and J dropped 9 bases, with 15 bases sitting between them. The CDR3 loop spans 14 amino acids. Here the CDR3 DNA reads TGTGCCAGCAGCTCCCCTTTCGAGGGCCAAAAACTGTTTTTT. It is translated as CASSSPFEGQKLFF.

CDR3 protein: CASSTSDRDYGYTF. CDR3 DNA sequence: TGTGCCAGTAGTACGTCCGACAGGGACTATGGCTACACCTTC. This chain links TRBV19 with TRBJ1-2; TRBD1 agrees at 7 bases. Germline V CDR1 and CDR2: LNHDA, SQIVND (reference sequence). CDR3 length: 14 amino acids. V was pared by 4 bases and J by 3 bases, with 5 bases of the junction left unmatched.

J is TRBJ2-7 and V is TRBV12-3 or TRBV12-4; 13 bases are shared with TRBD2. The J segment lost 5 bases and the V segment lost 8 bases, leaving 3 bases of the junction unmatched. The length of the CDR3 is 13 residues. CDR3 sequence: CASRTSGRNEQYF. The DNA for the CDR3 is TGTGCCAGCCGGACTAGCGGGAGAAACGAGCAGTACTTC.